In its sample, the clone carrying this TCR beta chain was seen a few times. V lost 0 bases and J lost 5, with 6 bases in between. The CDR3 covers 14 residues. CDR1 and CDR2 (germline): SGHRS, YFSETQ. The data were obtained in a study of early T cells in non-severe SARS-CoV-2 infection. Study summary: The authors sequenced bulk RNA from unsorted whole blood, leaving chains unpaired.

Individual cDNA molecules were tagged with unique molecular identifiers. One entry per CDR3 protein results from TCRdb running MiXCR on the 5' RACE reads. The sample carries fewer than 75,000 distinct CDR3 sequences, about 17% recorded once. This clonotype was sampled from an adult who was a healthcare worker with PCR-confirmed SARS-CoV-2 infection or an uninfected control (not recorded which). This chain joins TRBV5-1 and TRBJ1-6, with D uncertain. The sample was whole blood, taken at baseline. CDR3: CASSLGVHNSPLHF. The CDR3 DNA is TGCGCCAGCAGCTTGGGTGTCCATAATTCACCCCTCCACTTT.